The 10 T cell receptor beta chains presented below share a single source sample, sequenced in a study of T-cell memory formation after mild COVID-19. MiXCR, applied by TCRdb to the 5' RACE reads, yields one record per CDR3 protein. The table shows around 250,000 distinct CDR3 sequences, with around 15% occurring only once. The material sequenced was PBMCs or a T cell subset sorted from them (not recorded which). All receptors derive from a man aged 18 to 30 who had mild COVID-19 (a few samples of this study predate the infection). Cell type and time point are not known.

CDR3 nucleotide sequence: TGTGCCAGCAGTACGCGGGGGAGCTCCTACAATGAGCAGTTCTTC. As protein: CASSTRGSSYNEQFF. The genes are TRBV6-6 and TRBJ2-1; the match to TRBD2 covers 7 bases. The V gene's germline CDR1 is MNHNY and CDR2 SVGAGI (reference sequence). The length of the CDR3 is 15 residues. V was pared by 5 bases and J by 0 bases, with 4 bases of the junction left unmatched.

The V call is TRBV10-3, the J call TRBJ1-3; 10 nucleotides match TRBD1. The CDR3 extends over 17 amino acids. The J segment lost 0 bases and the V segment lost 3 bases, leaving 5 bases of the junction unmatched. The germline V gene has CDR1 ENHRY and CDR2 SYGVKD. The CDR3: CAISDGTGAYSGNTIYF. The CDR3 nucleotides are TGTGCCATCAGTGATGGGACAGGGGCCTACTCTGGAAACACCATATATTTT.

Concerning this clonotype: No conserved phenylalanine or tryptophan ends this CDR3, so it is likely a read error. V and J are TRBV10-3 and TRBJ2-5; 8 nucleotides match TRBD1. The junction had 7 bases not matched to a gene; V was cut back by 4 bases and J by 3 bases. The CDR3 length is 15 residues. From germline, CDR1 is ENHRY and CDR2 SYGVKD. The CDR3, as DNA: TGTGCCATCAGTGTTCAAGCGGACAGGGAAGAGACCCAGTACTTA. It translates to CAISVQADREETQYL.

In DNA form, the CDR3 reads TGTGCCACCAGTGATCAAGGGGATGGCTACACCTTC. It yields the protein CATSDQGDGYTF. This chain connects TRBV24-1 to TRBJ1-2, with a weak D call TRBD1 (5 bases). V was pared by 3 bases and J by 6 bases, with 7 bases between. Looked up from germline, CDR1 is KGHDR and CDR2 is SFDVKD. The CDR3 is 12 amino acids.

The chain recombines TRBV11-2 with TRBJ1-1, with D unresolved. CDR3 size: 13 residues. Per the germline V gene, CDR1 is SGHAT and CDR2 is FQNNGV. Trimming took 3 bases from V and 7 from J, leaving 12 bases between them. CDR3 sequence reads: CASSFSGKGEAFF. In DNA, the CDR3 is TGTGCCAGCAGCTTTTCTGGGAAGGGTGAAGCTTTCTTT.

This clonotype was detected only a few times. V is TRBV10-3 and J is TRBJ1-1; D not certain. Germline V gene data show CDR1 as ENHRY and CDR2 as SYGVKD. CDR3 length equals 12 residues. Trimming left V 2 bases short and J 4 bases short, with 5 bases between. The DNA of the CDR3 is TGTGCCATCAGTGAGGTCGGCACTGAAGCTTTCTTT. It is translated as CAISEVGTEAFF.

The genes are TRBV7-9 and TRBJ1-1; a weak D match, TRBD1 (5 bases). The CDR3 contains 15 residues. The V end lost 2 bases, the J end lost 4 bases, and 14 bases lay between the germline ends. The V gene's germline CDR1 is SEHNR and CDR2 FQNEAQ (reference sequence). The CDR3 protein is CASSLLGDSPTEAFF. The CDR3 DNA reads as TGTGCCAGCAGCTTATTAGGGGACTCCCCCACTGAAGCTTTCTTT.

This clonotype was seen a handful of times. The genes are TRBV7-9 and TRBJ1-2; tentatively, D is TRBD1 (6 bases). Trimming took 4 bases from V and 3 from J, leaving 12 bases between them. The length of the CDR3 is 14 residues. Germline CDR1 reads SEHNR; CDR2 reads FQNEAQ (reference sequence). The CDR3 spells CASSSPNRDYGYTF. The CDR3 DNA reads as TGTGCCAGCAGCTCACCGAACAGGGACTATGGCTACACCTTC.

This clonotype has a handful of counts. This chain uses TRBV12-3 or TRBV12-4 with TRBJ1-2; the D is unclear. Trimming removed 0 bases from V and 3 bases from J, with 11 bases in between. The CDR3 runs to 15 residues. The CDR3 is CASSLAPGYHYGYTF. The CDR3 DNA follows: TGTGCCAGCAGTTTAGCGCCCGGGTACCACTATGGCTACACCTTC.

This clonotype has more than one count but fewer than ten. V gene TRBV29-1 combines with J gene TRBJ1-2; no reliable D call. With 4 bases removed from V and 3 bases from J, the gap between germline ends came to 12 bases. The CDR3 is made up of 13 amino acids. Germline loops: CDR1 SQVTM, CDR2 ANQGSEA. The CDR3 region is CSVAKGYDYGYTF. The CDR3 nucleotides are TGCAGCGTTGCTAAAGGGTACGACTATGGCTACACCTTC.